This T cell receptor beta chain emerged from a study of blood T cell repertoires in COVID-19. Germline CDR1 KGHSH, CDR2 LQKENI. The V gene lost 6 bases and the J gene lost 7 bases, with 13 bases spanning the gap. The length of the CDR3 is 14 residues. Ages ranged from about 18 to 89 years, with residence in approximately 25 US areas. The protocol was immunoSEQ multiplex PCR, while the TCRdb copy is restricted to in-frame clones and leaves out a portion. In the table there are hundreds of thousands of clones, 85% to 90% of which are singletons. The origin of this receptor is a man aged 50 to 60 who had been exposed to COVID-19. This chain links TRBV18 with TRBJ1-6; D remains ambiguous. Sequencing used PBMCs or T cells enriched from blood (not recorded which). The CDR3 bases are TGTGCCAGCTCCCTGCTAGCAATCAATTCACCCCTCCACTTT. The encoded protein is CASSLLAINSPLHF.